A single T cell receptor (beta chain) is shown here with its context. Germline CDR1 MGHRA, CDR2 YSYEKL. The CDR3 covers 13 residues. V lost 2 bases and J lost 13, with 15 bases in between. These data originate in a study of blood T cell repertoires in COVID-19. The authors' processing: By means of reference gene primer amplification, nucleated cell counts were estimated. Repertoires were generated with immunoSEQ multiplex PCR, while TCRdb's copy carries only in-frame clones and drops some. From that table come the V and J calls and clone size; the DNA was used to work out D and trimming. This table holds about 380,000 clones, roughly 86% found once.

The J gene is TRBJ2-1, the V gene TRBV4-1; D is perhaps TRBD2 (5 bases). Sequencing was performed on peripheral blood. The TCR sequence derives from a human donor with acute or convalescent COVID-19. The donor label of this sample is uncertain. The CDR3 nucleotides are TGCGCCAGCAGCCAACAACACGGGGTAGGTCAGTTCTTC. Translation: CASSQQHGVGQFF.